What follows are 28 T cell receptor beta chains derived from one specimen sequenced in a study of lymphopenia after photon versus proton radiotherapy. Measured with immunoSEQ multiplex PCR; TCRdb has only the in-frame clones, and not every one. The sample includes about 70,000 clones, 92% seen only once; the top ten take 2% to 2.5%. Here the sequenced sample was peripheral blood, taken from a patient treated with photon-based radiotherapy. The source of these receptors is a woman in her forties with cholangiocarcinoma.

The chain is built from TRBV11-2 and TRBJ1-1; perhaps TRBD1 as D (6 bases). CDR1 and CDR2 (germline): SGHAT, FQNNGV. V was clipped by 6 bases and J by 11 bases, with 22 bases between them. This CDR3 is 14 amino acids long. The CDR3 is CASRLRQGPQSAFF. The CDR3 DNA sequence: TGTGCCAGCAGATTACGGCAGGGGCCCCAGTCCGCTTTCTTT.

This clone was observed a single time. V is TRBV7-2 and J is TRBJ2-7, with no clear D. V lost 1 base to trimming and J lost 2 bases, with 15 bases between them. The CDR3 extends over 16 amino acids. Germline V gene lookup returns CDR1 SGHTA and CDR2 FQGNSA. CDR3 protein: CASSLGRANLAYEQYF. The CDR3 DNA follows: TGTGCCAGCAGCTTAGGCCGGGCAAACCTGGCCTACGAGCAGTACTTC.

The chain employs TRBV10-1 and TRBJ2-2; D gene uncertain. Germline-derived CDR1 and CDR2 are WNHNN and SYGVQD (reference sequence). This CDR3 spans 13 amino acids. Trimming cost V 7 bases and J 1 base, with 7 bases left between them. The DNA for the CDR3 is TGCGCCAGCACATCAGGGAACACCGGGGAGCTGTTTTTT. Translated, it gives CASTSGNTGELFF.

This rearrangement joins TRBV30 to TRBJ2-7; D not certain. The CDR3 has 13 residues. The V and J ends lost 0 bases and 9 bases respectively, with 15 bases between them. Germline CDR1 GTSNPN, CDR2 SVGIG (reference sequence). CDR3 amino acids: CAWSVITGERQYF. The CDR3 bases are TGTGCCTGGAGTGTTATTACTGGTGAGAGGCAGTACTTC.

This clone is labeled medium-sized (0.01 to 0.1%). The chain is built from TRBV28 and TRBJ1-5; D gene uncertain. CDR3 length equals 13 residues. Germline CDR1 is MDHEN and CDR2 is SYDVKM. Trimming removed 8 bases at V and 2 bases at J, with 10 bases between. Written as DNA, the CDR3 is TGTGCCAGCCAATACAGAGGCAATCAGCCCCAGCATTTT. It translates to CASQYRGNQPQHF.

The rearrangement uses TRBV5-4 and TRBJ2-2, with 8 bases lining up with TRBD2. V dropped 4 bases and J dropped 8; count of bases not matched to a gene: 10. This CDR3 has 15 amino acids. Germline-derived CDR1 and CDR2 are SGHNT and YYREEE (reference sequence). The CDR3: CASSPGTRLEGELFF. The CDR3 DNA reads TGTGCCAGCAGCCCCGGGACTAGGTTGGAGGGGGAGCTGTTTTTT.

The chain carries TRBV6-1 and TRBJ2-2; 12 bases align to TRBD2. The ends lost 2 bases at V and 9 bases at J; junction bases unmatched: 16. The CDR3 runs to 19 residues. From germline, CDR1 is MNHNS and CDR2 SASEGT. CDR3 bases: TGTGCCAGCAGTGAATTGCTAGCGGGAGGGGATTTTGACAGCAGGGAGCTGTTTTTT. Its protein product is CASSELLAGGDFDSRELFF.

This chain joins TRBV30 and TRBJ2-1; a weak D match, TRBD2 (5 bases). Trimming took off 0 bases at V and 0 bases at J, with 21 bases between the two ends. In germline, CDR1 is GTSNPN, CDR2 SVGIG (reference sequence). The CDR3 runs 19 residues. As DNA, the CDR3 is TGTGCCTGGAGTGTACTAGGGCAAGGGTTCCTGAGCTCCTACAATGAGCAGTTCTTC. This encodes CAWSVLGQGFLSSYNEQFF.

The J gene is TRBJ2-5, the V gene TRBV7-2; 12 bases fit TRBD1. The CDR3 has 15 residues. V lost 5 bases to trimming and J lost 5 bases; unmatched junction nucleotides: 6. Germline-derived CDR1 and CDR2 are SGHTA and FQGNSA. The CDR3 nucleotides read TGTGCCAGCAGCAAGGGACAGGGGGCGCGGGAGACCCAGTACTTC. It specifies CASSKGQGARETQYF. Complete variable domain (other parts from reference TRBV7-2 and TRBJ2-5): GAGVSQSPSNKVTEKGKDVELRCDPISGHTALYWYRQSLGQGLEFLIYFQGNSAPDKSGLPSDRFSAERTGGSVSTLTIQRTQQEDSAVYLCASSKGQGARETQYFGPGTRLLVL.

The V call is TRBV12-5, the J call TRBJ1-2; D gene uncertain. Germline CDR1 is LGHNT and CDR2 is FRNRAP. V was clipped by 6 bases and J by 8 bases, with 13 bases between them. The CDR3 extends over 12 amino acids. DNA for the CDR3: TGTGCTAGTGGCCCGGGAGTTGGGGGCTACACCTTC. Protein product: CASGPGVGGYTF.

This clone is a singleton in its sample. The chain couples TRBV27 to TRBJ2-2; D gene ambiguous. This CDR3 region has 16 residues. Trimming removed 5 bases from V and 5 bases from J, with 18 bases in between. Per germline, CDR1 MNHEY and CDR2 SMNVEV (reference sequence). CDR3 protein: CASSESGLYGTGELFF. The CDR3 bases are TGTGCCAGCAGTGAGTCAGGCCTTTATGGGACCGGGGAGCTGTTTTTT.

The genes are TRBV27 and TRBJ2-7; 7 bases match TRBD1. The CDR3 length is 13 residues. With V trimmed by 6 bases and J by 0 bases, 2 bases remained unmatched. Germline values: CDR1 MNHEY, CDR2 SMNVEV (reference sequence). The CDR3 reads CASSRDSSYEQYF. The CDR3 DNA is TGTGCCAGCAGCCGGGACAGCTCCTACGAGCAGTACTTC.

This chain joins TRBV14 and TRBJ2-7; the D gene is possibly TRBD1 (5 bases). CDR1 is SGHDN and CDR2 is FVKESK in the germline V gene. The CDR3 is made up of 14 amino acids. V was trimmed by 4 bases and J by 0 bases, leaving 10 bases between them. The CDR3 DNA is TGTGCCAGCAGCCGAGACAGCCTCTCCTACGAGCAGTACTTC. It translates to CASSRDSLSYEQYF.

V is TRBV4-2 and J is TRBJ2-7, with 10 bases matching TRBD2. V lost 1 base and J lost 7; bases outside the gene matches: 7. This CDR3 has 15 residues. CDR1 and CDR2 (germline): LGHNA, YNFKEQ. CDR3 sequence reads: CASSQASGGPWEQYF. The CDR3, as DNA: TGTGCCAGCAGCCAAGCTAGCGGGGGACCCTGGGAGCAGTACTTC.

This clone was counted a single time. The rearrangement uses TRBV7-9 and TRBJ1-5, with D unresolved. This CDR3 is built from 12 residues. Looked up from germline, CDR1 is SEHNR and CDR2 is FQNEAQ (reference sequence). V lost 1 base, J lost 5 bases, and 3 bases lay in between. In DNA, the CDR3 is TGTGCCAGCAGCTTAGGGGATCAGCCCCAGCATTTT. Translating gives CASSLGDQPQHF.

This clone was detected once. The gene calls are TRBV6-5 and TRBJ2-7; a possible D gene is TRBD1 (5 bases). The CDR3 length is 11 residues. The germline V gene encodes CDR1 MNHEY and CDR2 SVGAGI. The germline V and J ends were trimmed by 7 bases and 2 bases, with 6 bases remaining between them. The CDR3 nucleotides are TGTGCCAGCACAGGGACCTACGAGCAGTACTTC. This codes for CASTGTYEQYF.

As concerns this clone: Different DNA sequences within this sample yield the same CDR3. The V and J genes are TRBV6-5 and TRBJ1-1; possibly TRBD1 for D (6 bases). The ends were cut back, 0 bases at V and 5 bases at J, with 10 bases in the middle. In germline, CDR1 is MNHEY, CDR2 SVGAGI. This CDR3 contains 14 residues. CDR3 protein: CASSYSGGGTEAFF. CDR3 nucleotide sequence: TGTGCCAGCAGTTACTCAGGGGGAGGAACTGAAGCTTTCTTT.

The gene calls are TRBV6-5 and TRBJ1-4, with D unclear. Per germline, CDR1 MNHEY and CDR2 SVGAGI. The CDR3 contains 14 residues. The V end was cut by 6 bases, the J end by 4 bases, with 12 bases between. CDR3 DNA sequence: TGTGCCAGCAGGGGCGCGTTGAATAATGAAAAACTGTTTTTT. Residues: CASRGALNNEKLFF.

V and J are TRBV14 and TRBJ2-2; D remains unclear. Trimming took 0 bases from V and 3 from J, leaving 5 bases between them. Germline V gene lookup returns CDR1 SGHDN and CDR2 FVKESK. The CDR3 runs to 14 residues. The CDR3 region has the DNA TGTGCCAGCAGCCAAGAGAGTTACACCGGGGAGCTGTTTTTT. It translates to CASSQESYTGELFF.

The chain uses TRBV10-3 and TRBJ2-3; 7 bases fit TRBD2. With 0 bases clipped from V and 0 bases from J, the junction kept 6 bases outside the gene matches. There are 17 residues in the CDR3. Per the germline V gene, CDR1 is ENHRY and CDR2 is SYGVKD. CDR3 sequence (DNA): TGTGCCATCAGTGAGTCTGGGGGGGTCTCTAGCACAGATACGCAGTATTTT. Its translation: CAISESGGVSSTDTQYF.

The chain has TRBV27 and TRBJ2-2; the D gene is possibly TRBD2 (6 bases). Trimming left V 3 bases short and J 6 bases short, with 17 bases between. This CDR3 has 16 residues. CDR1 is MNHEY, CDR2 SMNVEV, per germline (reference sequence). CDR3 amino acids: CASSFPGTPGAGELFF. The DNA of the CDR3 is TGTGCCAGCAGTTTTCCCGGGACCCCGGGGGCCGGGGAGCTGTTTTTT.

The CDR3 region has the DNA TGTGCCAGCACCGTGAGGGGTATGAACACTGAAGCTTTCTTT. This translates into CASTVRGMNTEAFF. This rearrangement joins TRBV28 to TRBJ1-1; possible D gene TRBD1, 5 bases. The CDR3 has 14 amino acids. Germline V gene sequence: CDR1 MDHEN, CDR2 SYDVKM. The V end lost 7 bases, the J end lost 0 bases, and 12 bases lay between the germline ends.

The chain carries TRBV7-8 and TRBJ1-6, with TRBD1 identical over 7 bases. V lost 1 base to trimming and J lost 9 bases; unmatched junction nucleotides: 9. The CDR3 length is 16 residues. Germline V CDR1 and CDR2: SGHVS, FQNEAQ. CDR3 protein: CASSLEGQGVGSPLHF. CDR3 DNA: TGTGCCAGCAGCTTAGAAGGGCAGGGGGTAGGTTCACCCCTCCACTTT.

The table lists this clone with a count of one. The V call is TRBV5-1, the J call TRBJ1-3; D not resolved. CDR3 length: 16 amino acids. With 0 bases removed from V and 8 bases from J, the gap between germline ends came to 18 bases. Germline V lookup: CDR1 SGHRS, CDR2 YFSETQ. In nucleotides, the CDR3 is TGCGCCAGCAGCTTGGGGGAGAATAGTATCGGAGACACCATATATTTT. Its translation: CASSLGENSIGDTIYF.

The chain links TRBV7-9 to TRBJ2-1; 7 bases agree with TRBD1. The CDR3 runs 17 residues. The trim removed 6 bases at V and 6 bases at J, leaving 17 bases unmatched. The V gene's germline CDR1 is SEHNR and CDR2 FQNEAQ (reference sequence). CDR3 region: CASSRFVGGLTPNEQFF. The CDR3 nucleotides are TGTGCCAGCAGTCGCTTTGTAGGGGGCCTGACGCCCAATGAGCAGTTCTTC. Combining the CDR3 with reference TRBV7-9 and TRBJ2-1 gives the whole variable domain DTGVSQNPRHKITKRGQNVTFRCDPISEHNRLYWYRQTLGQGPEFLTYFQNEAQLEKSRLLSDRFSAERPKGSFSTLEIQRTEQGDSAMYLCASSRFVGGLTPNEQFFGPGTRLTVL.

This chain uses TRBV18 with TRBJ2-1; D is perhaps TRBD2 (5 bases). Germline-derived CDR1 and CDR2 are KGHSH and LQKENI. The V and J ends lost 5 bases and 3 bases respectively, with 20 bases between them. The CDR3 has 17 residues. For the CDR3, the DNA is TGTGCCAGCTCATGGTCGATGGCGACTACTCGCTACAATGAGCAGTTCTTC. Translating gives CASSWSMATTRYNEQFF.

As DNA, the CDR3 is TGCAGTGCTAACAGGGACAATGAGCAGTTCTTC. This sequence encodes CSANRDNEQFF. This chain uses TRBV20-1 with TRBJ2-1; weak D call: TRBD1 (6 bases). This CDR3 is 11 amino acids long. V was trimmed by 4 bases and J by 5 bases, leaving 6 bases between them. Germline V gene sequence: CDR1 DFQATT, CDR2 SNEGSKA (reference sequence).

This chain uses TRBV7-9 with TRBJ2-1; 7 positions agree with TRBD1. Germline trimming cut 2 bases from V and 10 bases from J; bases unmatched to any gene: 2. CDR1 is SEHNR, CDR2 FQNEAQ, per germline (reference sequence). The CDR3 contains 12 residues. In nucleotides, the CDR3 is TGTGCCAGCAGCTTAAGGGGGCCAGAGCAGTTCTTC. The encoded protein is CASSLRGPEQFF.